The rows below give T cell receptor beta chains drawn from one sample of a study of CD8+CD57+ T cells in acquired aplastic anemia. TCRdb redid the calling of the reads with MiXCR, one entry per CDR3 protein. The sample consists of about 98,000 distinct CDR3 sequences, around 70% of them appearing once. The sequencing input was sorted CD4+, CD8+, or CD8+CD57+ T cells (not recorded which) from PBMCs. These receptors were collected from a human donor with aplastic anemia. Both conserved end residues are part of each CDR3.

j_gene,v_gene,CDR3aa
TRBJ1-3,TRBV10-2,CAIQGRNTIYF
TRBJ1-1,TRBV25-1,CASSFGTANTEAFF
TRBJ2-6,TRBV10-3,CAISEGGDGANVLTF
TRBJ2-2,TRBV29-1,CSGWSGNGELFF
TRBJ1-1,TRBV19,CASSKERNTEAFF
TRBJ2-1,TRBV7-6,CASGPVRDRNEQFF
TRBJ1-3,TRBV20-1,CSARWDTIYF
TRBJ1-3,TRBV15,CATSREWQGTLGNTIYF
TRBJ2-7,TRBV5-1,CASSSGEAVVEQYF
TRBJ1-4,TRBV14,CASSLNYREKLFF
TRBJ2-7,TRBV14,CASSRGQAAKGEQHF
TRBJ2-3,TRBV11-1,CASSLGTGDTDTQYF
TRBJ2-7,TRBV10-3,CAISLGMVGGEQYF
TRBJ2-5,TRBV7-6,CASSLGGLETQYF
TRBJ1-1,TRBV2,CASSEGTQITEAFF
TRBJ2-2,TRBV10-1,CASSERQLTGELFF
TRBJ2-1,TRBV7-6,CASSLGRGDNEQFF
TRBJ2-7,TRBV24-1,CATSDPGTSGVLGFDEQYF
TRBJ2-7,TRBV19,CASSIEATDSYEQYF
TRBJ2-5,TRBV2,CASSQGWTQYF
TRBJ1-2,TRBV2,CASSGQGGSNYGYTF
TRBJ2-7,TRBV24-1,CATSDFGGTGSDEQYF
TRBJ1-6,TRBV15,CATSRDREGSPLHF
TRBJ1-5,TRBV2,CASIRNSNQPQHF
TRBJ2-2,TRBV19,CASSLTHTNTGELFF
TRBJ2-1,TRBV11-1,CASSLDSQGVNEQFF
TRBJ2-5,TRBV20-1,CSASEGGTQYF
TRBJ2-1,TRBV20-1,CSAAFEGGNEQFF
TRBJ2-1,TRBV2,CASTSGYLGGNEQFF
TRBJ1-4,TRBV15,CATSRKTGESEKLFF
TRBJ1-1,TRBV2,CASTVMNTEAFF
TRBJ2-3,TRBV20-1,CSATDPRRPDTQYF
TRBJ2-2,TRBV2,CASKSGTGGTGELFF
TRBJ2-7,TRBV2,CAIAPGQGIGEQYF
TRBJ2-3,TRBV15,CATSREPTSGVDTQYF
TRBJ2-7,TRBV2,CASRKDRSSYEQYF
TRBJ2-1,TRBV24-1,CATSDGRVEQFF